These 18 T cell receptor beta chains share one sample of origin, sequenced in a study of response to subunit inactivated influenza vaccine. TCRdb re-called the RT-PCR reads with MiXCR, one entry per CDR3 protein. The sample yields around 600,000 distinct CDR3 sequences, about 10% seen once. The sample also formed part of further work on T cells expressing NK-cell markers. As that study records: 5'RACE template switching with UMIs produced the TCR beta cDNA.

Sample: PBMCs from blood, taken on the day of vaccination. The receptors derive from a man aged 45 to 65 who received an inactivated influenza vaccine.

The CDR3 DNA reads as TGTGCCAGGCCCCCCCGGGACAGGAAGGGGCCGGCGGGAGAGCAGTACTTC. Translation: CARPPRDRKGPAGEQYF. The rearrangement links TRBV6-1 to TRBJ2-7; 8 bases are a match to TRBD1. Germline lookup yields CDR1 MNHNS and CDR2 SASEGT. The CDR3 spans 17 residues. V lost 9 bases and J lost 7; bases outside the gene matches: 23.

In this sample, this clonotype turned up many times. This chain links TRBV7-8 with TRBJ2-7; D may be TRBD1 (6 bases). Per germline, CDR1 SGHVS and CDR2 FQNEAQ. This CDR3 has 16 amino acids. V was cut by 0 bases and J by 2 bases, with 14 bases left in between. The CDR3 protein is CASSLAGGYRAYEQYF. The CDR3, as DNA: TGTGCCAGCAGCTTAGCGGGCGGCTACAGGGCCTACGAGCAGTACTTC.

This clonotype has ten or more counts. The chain employs TRBV12-3 or TRBV12-4 and TRBJ1-1; D is undetermined. The CDR3 is 11 amino acids. Trimming removed 1 base at V and 12 bases at J, with 9 bases between. As DNA, the CDR3 is TGTGCCAGCAGTTTAGGAGGGAGCCCTTTCTTT. Translation gives CASSLGGSPFF.

This clonotype was picked up a small number of times. This chain's CDR3 is CSARTTPGSYEQYF. CDR3 nucleotides: TGCAGTGCTAGAACAACCCCGGGTTCCTACGAGCAGTACTTC. The V and J genes are TRBV20-1 and TRBJ2-7; no firm D call. The V end lost 2 bases, the J end lost 1 base, and 12 bases lay between the germline ends. The CDR3 is 14 amino acids. Germline loops: CDR1 DFQATT, CDR2 SNEGSKA (reference sequence).

Turning to this clonotype: One end of the junction fails to match germline, which may point to a read error. The DNA of the CDR3 is TGCGCCAGCGGCCAAGTGGGACAGGGGGCCTACGAGCAGTACTTC. Its translation is CASGQVGQGAYEQYF. This rearrangement joins TRBV4-3 to TRBJ2-7; 11 positions agree with TRBD1. Germline V gene lookup returns CDR1 LGHNA and CDR2 YSLEER. The CDR3 covers 15 residues.

Ten or more counts support this clonotype. The rearrangement uses TRBV14 and TRBJ2-3; 7 bases agree with TRBD1. With 4 bases clipped from V and 2 bases from J, the junction kept 9 bases outside the gene matches. There are 16 residues in the CDR3. In germline, CDR1 is SGHDN, CDR2 FVKESK. CDR3 nucleotides: TGTGCCAGCAGCCGGACTTTGACAGGGCTCACAGATACGCAGTATTTT. Translation gives CASSRTLTGLTDTQYF. The full variable domain, its missing parts supplied by reference TRBV14 and TRBJ2-3, is EAGVTQFPSHSVIEKGQTVTLRCDPISGHDNLYWYRRVMGKEIKFLLHFVKESKQDESGMPNNRFLAERTGGTYSTLKVQPAELEDSGVYFCASSRTLTGLTDTQYFGPGTRLTVL.

This clonotype was seen at least ten times. The chain carries TRBV15 and TRBJ2-5, with TRBD2 matching over 11 bases. Per the germline V gene, CDR1 is LNHNV and CDR2 is YYDKDF (reference sequence). Germline trimming cut 3 bases from V and 2 bases from J; bases unmatched to any gene: 2. This CDR3 has 15 residues. The CDR3 reads CATSRTSGEQETQYF. The CDR3 DNA reads as TGTGCCACCAGCAGGACTAGCGGGGAACAAGAGACCCAGTACTTC.

This clonotype occurred a few times. This sequence joins TRBV12-3 or TRBV12-4 and TRBJ2-5; 11 nucleotides agree with TRBD2. The CDR3 loop spans 14 amino acids. The V segment lost 5 bases and the J segment 5 bases; nucleotides outside the gene matches: 4. In DNA form, the CDR3 reads TGTGCCAGCAGTCACCGGACTAGCGGGGAGACCCAGTACTTC. Protein sequence: CASSHRTSGETQYF.

In this sample, this clonotype turned up a few times. This chain uses TRBV20-1 with TRBJ2-5, with 8 nucleotides matching TRBD2. CDR1 is DFQATT, CDR2 SNEGSKA, per germline (reference sequence). CDR3 length: 12 amino acids. With V trimmed by 6 bases and J by 6 bases, 6 bases remained unmatched. CDR3 in DNA: TGCAGTGCCTGGACTAGCACAAAGACCCAGTACTTC. Translating gives CSAWTSTKTQYF.

The CDR3 region has the DNA TGTGCCAGCCGCCGAGCGGGAGTCGCAGATACGCAGTATTTT. It is translated as CASRRAGVADTQYF. This rearrangement joins TRBV7-2 to TRBJ2-3; 8 bases line up with TRBD2. The CDR3 has 14 amino acids. J gave up 4 bases and V 8 bases, and 8 bases lay outside the gene matches. CDR1 and CDR2 (germline): SGHTA, FQGNSA.

This clonotype showed up many times. The gene calls are TRBV5-1 and TRBJ2-2; TRBD2 might be the D (5 bases). Trimming took off 4 bases at V and 8 bases at J, with 12 bases between the two ends. From germline, CDR1 is SGHRS and CDR2 YFSETQ. The CDR3 has 13 amino acids. The CDR3 is CASSKGETGELFF. CDR3 in DNA: TGCGCCAGCAGCAAGGGAGAAACTGGGGAGCTGTTTTTT.

This clonotype was counted a few times. The genes are TRBV2 and TRBJ1-5, with 9 nucleotides matching TRBD1. The CDR3 spans 13 residues. The V segment lost 8 bases and the J segment 2 bases; nucleotides outside the gene matches: 1. Germline loops: CDR1 SNHLY, CDR2 FYNNEI. Here the CDR3 reads CASGTGRNQPQHF. The CDR3 DNA reads TGTGCCAGCGGGACAGGGCGCAATCAGCCCCAGCATTTT.

This clonotype was recorded a few times. This chain joins TRBV7-6 and TRBJ2-1, with TRBD2 identical over 12 bases. CDR3 length: 15 amino acids. In germline, CDR1 is SGHVS, CDR2 FNYEAQ. The V gene end was trimmed by 3 bases and the J gene end by 7 bases; junction bases not matched to a gene: 4. The CDR3 loop reads CASSFLAGGTNEQFF. For the CDR3, the DNA is TGTGCCAGCAGCTTCCTAGCGGGGGGGACGAATGAGCAGTTCTTC. The variable domain in full, with the rest retrieved from reference TRBV7-6 and TRBJ2-1, is GAGVSQSPRYKVTKRGQDVALRCDPISGHVSLYWYRQALGQGPEFLTYFNYEAQQDKSGLPNDRFSAERPEGSISTLTIQRTEQRDSAMYRCASSFLAGGTNEQFFGPGTRLTVL.

This chain uses TRBV5-1 with TRBJ2-7; 7 bases map to TRBD2. The CDR3 runs 16 residues. Losses at the gene ends were 0 bases for V and 5 bases for J; bases not matched to a gene: 11. In germline, CDR1 is SGHRS, CDR2 YFSETQ. The CDR3 nucleotides read TGCGCCAGCAGCTTGGGCAGGTCAGCGGGGCGCAACGAGCAGTACTTC. This translates into CASSLGRSAGRNEQYF. The full variable domain, its missing parts supplied by reference TRBV5-1 and TRBJ2-7, is KAGVTQTPRYLIKTRGQQVTLSCSPISGHRSVSWYQQTPGQGLQFLFEYFSETQRNKGNFPGRFSGRQFSNSRSEMNVSTLELGDSALYLCASSLGRSAGRNEQYFGPGTRLTVT.

The J gene is TRBJ1-1, the V gene TRBV15, with D perhaps matching TRBD1 (6 bases). The V end was cut by 2 bases, the J end by 2 bases, with 9 bases between. The CDR3 runs 14 residues. The V gene's germline CDR1 is LNHNV and CDR2 YYDKDF (reference sequence). The CDR3 sequence: CATSRQGHNTEAFF. As DNA, the CDR3 is TGTGCCACCAGCAGACAGGGACATAACACTGAAGCTTTCTTT.

The chain couples TRBV12-3 or TRBV12-4 to TRBJ2-7, with 7 bases lining up with TRBD2. Trimming at V came to 5 bases and at J to 6 bases, leaving 10 bases not matched to a gene. The CDR3 loop spans 14 amino acids. The CDR3 bases are TGTGCCAGCAGTCCCCTAGCGGAACGGGGCGAGCAGTACTTC. Amino acid sequence: CASSPLAERGEQYF.

V is TRBV5-6 and J is TRBJ1-5; a possible D gene is TRBD1 (6 bases). This CDR3 is built from 15 residues. The V end was cut by 0 bases, the J end by 7 bases, with 14 bases between. The germline CDR1 and CDR2 sequences are SGHDT and YYEEEE. The CDR3 protein is CASSLAGTRGQPQHF. The CDR3 DNA reads as TGTGCCAGCAGCTTGGCCGGGACAAGGGGACAGCCCCAGCATTTT.

This clonotype was counted many times. This chain connects TRBV29-1 to TRBJ2-1, with 11 bases that match TRBD2. The germline CDR1 and CDR2 sequences are SQVTM and ANQGSEA. V shed 5 bases, J shed 6 bases, and the junction held 9 bases outside the gene matches. CDR3 size: 15 residues. CDR3 sequence reads: CSVQPLAGVVNEQFF. CDR3 DNA sequence: TGCAGCGTTCAACCACTAGCGGGAGTGGTCAATGAGCAGTTCTTC.